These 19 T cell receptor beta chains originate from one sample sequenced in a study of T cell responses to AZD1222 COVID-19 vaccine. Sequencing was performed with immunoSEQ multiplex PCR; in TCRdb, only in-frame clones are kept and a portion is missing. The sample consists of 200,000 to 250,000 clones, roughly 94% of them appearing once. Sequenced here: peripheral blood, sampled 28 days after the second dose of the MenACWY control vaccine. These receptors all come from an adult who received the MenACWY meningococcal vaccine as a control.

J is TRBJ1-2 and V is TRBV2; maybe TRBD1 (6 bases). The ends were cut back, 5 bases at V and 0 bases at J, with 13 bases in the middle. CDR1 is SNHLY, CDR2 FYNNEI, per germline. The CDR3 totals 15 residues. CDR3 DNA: TGTGCCAGCAGTAAAGGGGGGCCACCTAACTATGGCTACACCTTC. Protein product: CASSKGGPPNYGYTF.

The DNA of the CDR3 is TGTGCCATCACACCGGGACTCCCGACCTACGAGCAGTACTTC. The encoded protein is CAITPGLPTYEQYF. The V call is TRBV10-3, the J call TRBJ2-7; D may be TRBD2 (6 bases). The V gene lost 7 bases and the J gene lost 2 bases, with 15 bases spanning the gap. This CDR3 is built from 14 residues. Germline CDR1 and CDR2: ENHRY and SYGVKD.

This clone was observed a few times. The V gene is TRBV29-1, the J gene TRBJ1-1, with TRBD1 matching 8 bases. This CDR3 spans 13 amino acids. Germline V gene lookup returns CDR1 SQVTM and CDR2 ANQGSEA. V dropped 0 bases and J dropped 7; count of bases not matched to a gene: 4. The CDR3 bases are TGCAGCGTTGAAGAAGGACAGGGCAATGAAGCTTTCTTT. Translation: CSVEEGQGNEAFF.

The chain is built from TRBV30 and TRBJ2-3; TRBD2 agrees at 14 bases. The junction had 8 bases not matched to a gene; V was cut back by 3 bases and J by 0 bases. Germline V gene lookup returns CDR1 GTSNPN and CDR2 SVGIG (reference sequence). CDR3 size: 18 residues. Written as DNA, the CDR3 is TGTGCCTGGAGACGGACTAGCGGGAGGACGGCTAGCACAGATACGCAGTATTTT. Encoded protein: CAWRRTSGRTASTDTQYF. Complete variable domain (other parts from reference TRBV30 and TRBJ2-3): SQTIHQWPATLVQPVGSPLSLECTVEGTSNPNLYWYRQAAGRGLQLLFYSVGIGQISSEVPQNLSASRPQDRQFILSSKKLLLSDSGFYLCAWRRTSGRTASTDTQYFGPGTRLTVL.

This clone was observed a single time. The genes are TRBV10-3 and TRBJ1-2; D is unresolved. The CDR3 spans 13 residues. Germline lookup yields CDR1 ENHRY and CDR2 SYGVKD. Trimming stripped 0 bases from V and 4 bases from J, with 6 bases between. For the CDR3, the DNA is TGTGCCATCAGTGAGTCGCCGGGCTATGGCTACACCTTC. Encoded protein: CAISESPGYGYTF.

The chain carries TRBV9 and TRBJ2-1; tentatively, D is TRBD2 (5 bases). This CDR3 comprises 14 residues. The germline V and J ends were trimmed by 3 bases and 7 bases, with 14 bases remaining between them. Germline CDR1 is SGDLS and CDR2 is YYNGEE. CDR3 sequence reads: CASSALGLRNEQFF. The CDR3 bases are TGTGCCAGCAGCGCTTTAGGACTCCGGAATGAGCAGTTCTTC.

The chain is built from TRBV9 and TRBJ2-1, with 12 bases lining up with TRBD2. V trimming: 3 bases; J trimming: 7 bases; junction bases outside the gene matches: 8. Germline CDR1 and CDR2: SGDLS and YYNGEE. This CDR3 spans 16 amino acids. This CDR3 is CASSAETSGRLNEQFF. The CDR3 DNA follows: TGTGCCAGCAGCGCCGAGACTAGCGGGAGACTGAATGAGCAGTTCTTC.

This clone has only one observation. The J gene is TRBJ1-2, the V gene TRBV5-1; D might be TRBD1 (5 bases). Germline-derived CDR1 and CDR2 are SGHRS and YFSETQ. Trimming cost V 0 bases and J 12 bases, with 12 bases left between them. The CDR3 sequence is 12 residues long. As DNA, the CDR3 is TGCGCCAGCAGCTTGGATTCCAGGGAGCACACCTTC. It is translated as CASSLDSREHTF.

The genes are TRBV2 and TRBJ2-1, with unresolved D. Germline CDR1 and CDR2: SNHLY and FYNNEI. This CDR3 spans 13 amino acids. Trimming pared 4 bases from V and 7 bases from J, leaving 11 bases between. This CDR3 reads CASSGEALNEQFF. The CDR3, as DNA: TGTGCCAGCAGTGGAGAAGCCTTGAATGAGCAGTTCTTC.

CDR3 DNA sequence: TGTGCCAGCAGCTTATGCGCGAGGCAGGGGGCTTGTCCGCAGGAAAAACTGTTTTTT. This encodes CASSLCARQGACPQEKLFF. V and J are TRBV7-9 and TRBJ1-4, with 8 bases lining up with TRBD1. Germline CDR1 and CDR2: SEHNR and FQNEAQ (reference sequence). CDR3 length: 19 amino acids. J lost 8 bases, V lost 2 bases, and 19 bases had no gene match.

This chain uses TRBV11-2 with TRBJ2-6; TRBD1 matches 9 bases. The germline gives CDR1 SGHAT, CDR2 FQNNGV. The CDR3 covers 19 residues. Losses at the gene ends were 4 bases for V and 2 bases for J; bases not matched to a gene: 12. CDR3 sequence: CASSSYRDRELTGANVLTF. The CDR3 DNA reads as TGTGCCAGCAGCTCCTACCGGGACAGGGAACTTACTGGGGCCAACGTCCTGACTTTC.

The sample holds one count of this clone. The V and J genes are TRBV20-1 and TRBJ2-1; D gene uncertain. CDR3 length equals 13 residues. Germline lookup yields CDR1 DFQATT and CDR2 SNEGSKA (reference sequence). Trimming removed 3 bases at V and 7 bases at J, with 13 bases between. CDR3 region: CSASPVGVNEQFF. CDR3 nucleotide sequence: TGCAGTGCTAGTCCAGTCGGTGTGAATGAGCAGTTCTTC.

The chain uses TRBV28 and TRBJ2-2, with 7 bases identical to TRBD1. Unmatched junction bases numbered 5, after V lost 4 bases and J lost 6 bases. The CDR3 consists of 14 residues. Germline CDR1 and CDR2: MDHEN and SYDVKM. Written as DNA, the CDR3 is TGTGCCAGCAGTTCGGGACAGAGGTCCGGGGAGCTGTTTTTT. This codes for CASSSGQRSGELFF. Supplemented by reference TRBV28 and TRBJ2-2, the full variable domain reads DVKVTQSSRYLVKRTGEKVFLECVQDMDHENMFWYRQDPGLGLRLIYFSYDVKMKEKGDIPEGYSVSREKKERFSLILESASTNQTSMYLCASSSGQRSGELFFGEGSRLTVL.

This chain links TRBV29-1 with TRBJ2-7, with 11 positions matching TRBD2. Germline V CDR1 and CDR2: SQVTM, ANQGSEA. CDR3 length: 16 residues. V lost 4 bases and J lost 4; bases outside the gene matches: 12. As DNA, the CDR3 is TGCAGCGTTGTTCCTAGCGGGAGGAGTGTGGGGTACGAGCAGTACTTC. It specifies CSVVPSGRSVGYEQYF.

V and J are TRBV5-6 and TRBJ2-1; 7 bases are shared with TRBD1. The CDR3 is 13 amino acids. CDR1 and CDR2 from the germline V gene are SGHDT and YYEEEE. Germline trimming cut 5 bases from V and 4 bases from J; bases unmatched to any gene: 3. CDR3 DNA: TGTGCCAGCAGGTCGACAGGGTACAATGAGCAGTTCTTC. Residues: CASRSTGYNEQFF.

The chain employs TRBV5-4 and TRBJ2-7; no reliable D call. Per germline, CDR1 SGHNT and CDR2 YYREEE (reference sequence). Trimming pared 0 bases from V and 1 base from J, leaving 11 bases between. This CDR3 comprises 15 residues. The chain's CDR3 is CASSLAGIGSYEQYF. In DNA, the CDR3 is TGTGCCAGCAGCTTGGCCGGTATCGGGTCCTACGAGCAGTACTTC.

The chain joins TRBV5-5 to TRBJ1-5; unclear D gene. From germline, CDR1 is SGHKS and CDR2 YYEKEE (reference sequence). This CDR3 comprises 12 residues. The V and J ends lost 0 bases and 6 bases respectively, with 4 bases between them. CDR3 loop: CASSLVGQPQHF. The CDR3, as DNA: TGTGCCAGCAGCTTGGTCGGTCAGCCCCAGCATTTT.

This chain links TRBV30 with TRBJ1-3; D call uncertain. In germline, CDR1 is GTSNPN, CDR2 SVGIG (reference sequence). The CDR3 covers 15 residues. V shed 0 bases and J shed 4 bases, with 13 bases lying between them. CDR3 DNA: TGTGCCTGGAGTGTAAACCCTCTTCTCGGAAACACCATATATTTT. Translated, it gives CAWSVNPLLGNTIYF.

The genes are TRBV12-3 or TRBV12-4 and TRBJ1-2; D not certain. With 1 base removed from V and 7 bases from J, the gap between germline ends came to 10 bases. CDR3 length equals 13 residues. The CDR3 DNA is TGTGCCAGCAGTTTAGGCCCGCGGGGTGGCTACACCTTC. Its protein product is CASSLGPRGGYTF.